The T cell receptor beta chain described here comes from a study of T cells after somatic rescue of genetic block (TCRdb year 2020). About the study as a whole: What the study looked at was long-term robustness, specifically in a T-cell system that came about through somatic rescue of a genetic block in T-cell development.

Libraries were made using the immunoSEQ multiplex PCR assay. Not all clones reach the TCRdb copy of this immuneACCESS table, which keeps in-frame sequences only. Checked studies attribute under half of the gap to unresolved V genes and leave the rest unexplained. This sample lists around 14,000 clones; over 60% were detected once. In total, the top ten clones hold less than 35% of the sample. A remark on this clone: It lacks a known antigen. The input lacks base qualities; no much larger clone sits a single base away.

V is cut by 3 bases and J by 0 bases, and the space between the germline ends is 12 bases. Looking up the germline V gene yields CDR1 MGHDK and CDR2 SYGVNS. The CDR3 goes from the cysteine to the phenylalanine over 15 residues. Only the CDR3 part of the read is kept: 45 bases, read in frame from the first base. Sequences were obtained from peripheral blood mononuclear cells (PBMCs). This receptor was identified in a young man. Recombination linked TRBV25-1 to TRBJ2-7; TRBD1 might be the D gene, on 5 matching bases. The sequence in DNA is TGTGCCAGCAGTGACCCTTTGGGGCACTCCTACGAGCAGTACTTC. It encodes CASSDPLGHSYEQYF.